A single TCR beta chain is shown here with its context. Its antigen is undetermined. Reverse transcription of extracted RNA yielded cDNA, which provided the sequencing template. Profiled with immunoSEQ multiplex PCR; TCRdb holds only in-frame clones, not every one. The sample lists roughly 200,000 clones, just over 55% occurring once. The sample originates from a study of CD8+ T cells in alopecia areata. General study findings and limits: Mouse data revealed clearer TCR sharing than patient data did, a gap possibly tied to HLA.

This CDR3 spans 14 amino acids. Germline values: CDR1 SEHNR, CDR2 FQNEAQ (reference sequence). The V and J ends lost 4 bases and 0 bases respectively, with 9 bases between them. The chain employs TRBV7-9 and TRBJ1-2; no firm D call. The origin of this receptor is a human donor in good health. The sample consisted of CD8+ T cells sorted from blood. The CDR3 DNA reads TGTGCCAGCAGCTCCGGGTCAGCTAACTATGGCTACACCTTC. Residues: CASSSGSANYGYTF.